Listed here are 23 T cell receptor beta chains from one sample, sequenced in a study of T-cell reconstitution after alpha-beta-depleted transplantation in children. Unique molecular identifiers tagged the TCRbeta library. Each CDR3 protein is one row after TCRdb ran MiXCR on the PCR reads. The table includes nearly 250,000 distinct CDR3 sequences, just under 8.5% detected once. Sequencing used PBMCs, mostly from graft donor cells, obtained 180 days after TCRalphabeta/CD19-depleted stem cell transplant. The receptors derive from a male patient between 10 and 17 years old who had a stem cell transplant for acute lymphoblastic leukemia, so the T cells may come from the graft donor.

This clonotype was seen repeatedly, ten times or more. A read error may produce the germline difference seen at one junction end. The CDR3 here is CASSLGSSTSF. The CDR3 DNA follows: TGTGCCAGCAGTTTAGGGTCGTCCACCAGCTTC. V is TRBV12-3 or TRBV12-4 and J is TRBJ2-1; D remains ambiguous. This CDR3 is 11 amino acids long.

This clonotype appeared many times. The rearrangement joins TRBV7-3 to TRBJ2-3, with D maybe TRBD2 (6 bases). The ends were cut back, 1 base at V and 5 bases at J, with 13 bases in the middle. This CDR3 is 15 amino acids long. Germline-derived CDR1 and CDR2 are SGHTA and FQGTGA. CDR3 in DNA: TGTGCCAGCAGCTTAATGGCGGGGCCGGGAGATACGCAGTATTTT. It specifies CASSLMAGPGDTQYF.

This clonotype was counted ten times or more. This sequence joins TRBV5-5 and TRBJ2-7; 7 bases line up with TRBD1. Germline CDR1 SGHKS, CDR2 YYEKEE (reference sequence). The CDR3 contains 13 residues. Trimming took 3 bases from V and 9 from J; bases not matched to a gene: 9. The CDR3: CASSSTGEPGQYF. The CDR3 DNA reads TGTGCCAGCAGCTCTACAGGGGAACCGGGGCAGTACTTC.

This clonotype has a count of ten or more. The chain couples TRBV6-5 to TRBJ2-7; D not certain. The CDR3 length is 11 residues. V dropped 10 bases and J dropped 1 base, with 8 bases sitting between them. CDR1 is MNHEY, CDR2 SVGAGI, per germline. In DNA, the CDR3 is TGTGCCACCCTTGGGTCCTACGAGCAGTACTTC. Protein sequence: CATLGSYEQYF.

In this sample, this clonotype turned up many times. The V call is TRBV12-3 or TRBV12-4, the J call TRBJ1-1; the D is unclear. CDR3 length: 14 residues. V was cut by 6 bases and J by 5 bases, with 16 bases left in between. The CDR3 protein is CASRQGSGNTEAFF. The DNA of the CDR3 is TGTGCCAGCAGGCAAGGGTCTGGTAATACTGAAGCTTTCTTT.

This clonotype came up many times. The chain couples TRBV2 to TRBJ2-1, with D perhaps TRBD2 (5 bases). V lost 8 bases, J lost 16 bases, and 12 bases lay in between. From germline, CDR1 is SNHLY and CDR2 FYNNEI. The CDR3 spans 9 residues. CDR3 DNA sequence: TGTGCCAGCGGCCCGGGGATTTTCTTC. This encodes CASGPGIFF.

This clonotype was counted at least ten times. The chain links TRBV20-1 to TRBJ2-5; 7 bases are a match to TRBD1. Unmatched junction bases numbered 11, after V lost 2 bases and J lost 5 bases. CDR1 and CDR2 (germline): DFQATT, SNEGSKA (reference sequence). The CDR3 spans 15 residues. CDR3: CSARLGLGGMETQYF. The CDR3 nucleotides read TGCAGTGCTAGATTGGGTTTAGGGGGCATGGAGACCCAGTACTTC.

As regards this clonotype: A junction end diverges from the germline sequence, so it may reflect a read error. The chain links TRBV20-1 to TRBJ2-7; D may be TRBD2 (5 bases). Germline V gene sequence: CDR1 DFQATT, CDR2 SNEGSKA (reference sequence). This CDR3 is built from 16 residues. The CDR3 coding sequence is TGCTGTGCTAGAGCTGCCGGGAAGGGAAGCCCCTACGAGCAGTACTTC. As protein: CCARAAGKGSPYEQYF.

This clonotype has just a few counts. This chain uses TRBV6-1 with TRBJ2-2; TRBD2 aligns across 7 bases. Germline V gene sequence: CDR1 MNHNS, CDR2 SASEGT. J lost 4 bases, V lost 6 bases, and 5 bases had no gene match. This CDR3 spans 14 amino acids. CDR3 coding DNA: TGTGCCAGCAGGGCTGCTAGCGGCACCGGGGAGCTGTTTTTT. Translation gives CASRAASGTGELFF.

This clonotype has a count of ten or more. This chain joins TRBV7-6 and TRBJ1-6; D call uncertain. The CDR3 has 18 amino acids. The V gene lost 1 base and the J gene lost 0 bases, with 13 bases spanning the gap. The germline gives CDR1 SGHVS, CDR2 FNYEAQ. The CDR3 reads CASSLGTPSSSYNSPLHF. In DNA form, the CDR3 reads TGTGCCAGCAGCTTAGGGACGCCTTCGAGCTCCTATAATTCACCCCTCCACTTT.

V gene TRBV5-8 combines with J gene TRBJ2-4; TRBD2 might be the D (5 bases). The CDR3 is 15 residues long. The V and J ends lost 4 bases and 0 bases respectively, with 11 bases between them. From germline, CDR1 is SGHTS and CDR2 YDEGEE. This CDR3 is CASSNPRAAKNIQYF. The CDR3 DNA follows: TGTGCCAGCAGCAATCCGAGGGCAGCCAAAAACATTCAGTACTTC.

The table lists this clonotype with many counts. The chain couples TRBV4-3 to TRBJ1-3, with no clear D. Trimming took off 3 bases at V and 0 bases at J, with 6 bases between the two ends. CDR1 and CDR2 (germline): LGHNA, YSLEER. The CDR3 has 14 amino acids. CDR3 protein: CASSHSLSGNTIYF. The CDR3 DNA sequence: TGCGCCAGCAGCCACAGTCTCTCTGGAAACACCATATATTTT.

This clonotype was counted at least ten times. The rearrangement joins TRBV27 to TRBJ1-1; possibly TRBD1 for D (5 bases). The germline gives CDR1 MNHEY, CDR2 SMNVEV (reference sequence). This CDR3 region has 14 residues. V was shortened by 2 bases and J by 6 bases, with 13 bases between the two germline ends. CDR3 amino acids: CASSLRQTGAEAFF. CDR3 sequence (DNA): TGTGCCAGCAGTTTAAGACAAACGGGGGCTGAAGCTTTCTTT.

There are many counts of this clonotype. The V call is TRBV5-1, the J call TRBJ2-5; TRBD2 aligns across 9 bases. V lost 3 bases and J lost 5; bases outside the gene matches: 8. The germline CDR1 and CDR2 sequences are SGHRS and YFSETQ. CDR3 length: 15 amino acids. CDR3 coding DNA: TGCGCCAGCAGCTGGCGGGGGGGTCCGGAGGAGACCCAGTACTTC. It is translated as CASSWRGGPEETQYF.

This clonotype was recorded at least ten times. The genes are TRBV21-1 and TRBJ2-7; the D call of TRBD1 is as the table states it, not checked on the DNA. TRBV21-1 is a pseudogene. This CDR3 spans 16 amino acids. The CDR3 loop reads CASSTGDGYYSYEQYF. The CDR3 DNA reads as TGTGCCAGCAGCACCGGGGACGGTTACTATTCCTACGAGCAGTACTTC.

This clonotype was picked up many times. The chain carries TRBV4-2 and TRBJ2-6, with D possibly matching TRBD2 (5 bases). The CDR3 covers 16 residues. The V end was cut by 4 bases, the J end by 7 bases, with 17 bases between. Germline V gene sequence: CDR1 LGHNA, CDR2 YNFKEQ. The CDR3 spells CASSRRRALDANVLTF. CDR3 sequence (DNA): TGTGCCAGCAGCCGGAGGCGGGCTCTGGACGCCAACGTCCTGACTTTC.

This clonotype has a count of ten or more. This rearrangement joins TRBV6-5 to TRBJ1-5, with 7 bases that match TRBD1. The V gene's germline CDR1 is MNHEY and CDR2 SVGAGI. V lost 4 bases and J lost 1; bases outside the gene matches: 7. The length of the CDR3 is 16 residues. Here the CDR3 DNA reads TGTGCCAGCAGTTCGTATATCAGGGGGAGCAATCAGCCCCAGCATTTT. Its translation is CASSSYIRGSNQPQHF.

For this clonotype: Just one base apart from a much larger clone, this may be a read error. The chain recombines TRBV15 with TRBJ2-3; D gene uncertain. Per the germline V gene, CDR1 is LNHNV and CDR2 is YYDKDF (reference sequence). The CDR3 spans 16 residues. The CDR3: CTTSPSVGPSTDTQYF. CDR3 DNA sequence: TGTACCACCAGCCCATCCGTCGGGCCTAGCACAGATACGCAGTATTTT.

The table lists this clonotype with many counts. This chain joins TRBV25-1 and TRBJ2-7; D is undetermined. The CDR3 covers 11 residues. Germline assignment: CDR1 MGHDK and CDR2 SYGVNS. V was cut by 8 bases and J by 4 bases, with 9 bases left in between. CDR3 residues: CASGRIYEQYF. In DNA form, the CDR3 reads TGTGCCAGCGGCAGGATATACGAGCAGTACTTC.

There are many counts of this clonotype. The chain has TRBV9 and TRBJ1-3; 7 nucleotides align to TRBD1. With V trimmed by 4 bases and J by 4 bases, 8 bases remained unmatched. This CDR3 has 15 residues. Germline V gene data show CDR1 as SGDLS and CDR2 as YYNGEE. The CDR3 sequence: CASSSGEGGGNTIYF. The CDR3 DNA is TGTGCCAGCAGCTCCGGGGAAGGGGGCGGAAACACCATATATTTT.

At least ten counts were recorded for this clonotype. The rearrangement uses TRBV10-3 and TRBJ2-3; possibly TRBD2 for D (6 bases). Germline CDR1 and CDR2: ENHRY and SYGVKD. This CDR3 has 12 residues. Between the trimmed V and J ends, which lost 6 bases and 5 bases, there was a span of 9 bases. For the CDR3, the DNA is TGTGCCATCAGGGGGGGTATAGATACGCAGTATTTT. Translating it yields CAIRGGIDTQYF.

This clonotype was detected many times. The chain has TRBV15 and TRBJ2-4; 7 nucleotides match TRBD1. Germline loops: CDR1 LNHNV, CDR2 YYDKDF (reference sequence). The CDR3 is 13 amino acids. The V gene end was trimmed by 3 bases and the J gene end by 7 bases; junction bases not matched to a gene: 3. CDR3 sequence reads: CATSRTGTNIQYF. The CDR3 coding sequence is TGTGCCACCAGCAGGACAGGGACCAACATTCAGTACTTC.

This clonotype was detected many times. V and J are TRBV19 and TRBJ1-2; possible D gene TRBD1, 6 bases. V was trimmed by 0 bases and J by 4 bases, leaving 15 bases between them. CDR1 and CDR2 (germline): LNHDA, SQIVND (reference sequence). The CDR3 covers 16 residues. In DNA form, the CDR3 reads TGTGCCAGTAGTATAGACGGGCCCTCGGGGGCCTATGGCTACACCTTC. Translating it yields CASSIDGPSGAYGYTF.